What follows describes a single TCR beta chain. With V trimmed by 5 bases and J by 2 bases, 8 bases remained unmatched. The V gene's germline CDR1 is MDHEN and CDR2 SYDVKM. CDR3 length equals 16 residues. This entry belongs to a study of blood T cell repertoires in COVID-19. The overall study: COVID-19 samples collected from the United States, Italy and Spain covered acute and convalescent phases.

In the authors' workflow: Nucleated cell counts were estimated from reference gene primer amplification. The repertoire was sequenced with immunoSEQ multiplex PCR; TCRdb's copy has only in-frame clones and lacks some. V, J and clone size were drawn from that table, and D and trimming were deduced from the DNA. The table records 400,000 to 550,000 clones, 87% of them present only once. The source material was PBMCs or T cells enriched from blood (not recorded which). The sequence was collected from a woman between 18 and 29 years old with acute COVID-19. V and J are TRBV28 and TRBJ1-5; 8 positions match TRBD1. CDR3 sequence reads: CASSTGTGWGNQPQHF. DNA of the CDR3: TGTGCCAGCAGTACAGGGACAGGTTGGGGCAATCAGCCCCAGCATTTT.